This T cell receptor beta chain derives from a study of OX40 agonist ivuxolimab in advanced cancers. Study overall: Across the patients, intravenous ivuxolimab was delivered every 2 weeks at 0.01 to 10 mg/kg. Study outcomes and limitations: Expanded clones belonging to CD8+ T cells outnumbered, on average, those of CD4+.

This clone is large within its sample. The antigen remains undetermined. This CDR3 region has 15 residues. The germline CDR1 and CDR2 sequences are LNHDA and SQIVND (reference sequence). The J segment lost 4 bases and the V segment lost 6 bases, leaving 11 bases of the junction unmatched. The cohort excluded patients with autoimmune disease history or systemic immunosuppression. Assay used: immunoSEQ multiplex PCR; TCRdb lists only in-frame clones, some missing. The sample holds about 27,000 clones, 75% to 90% seen once. The source was CD4+ or CD8+ T cells sorted from blood, collected in a trial of the OX40 agonist ivuxolimab. The V call is TRBV19, the J call TRBJ2-5; 7 nucleotides agree with TRBD1. The TCR was taken from an adult with an advanced solid tumor such as melanoma, head and neck, liver or kidney cancer. The CDR3: CASSGTDKEVETQYF. In nucleotides, the CDR3 is TGTGCCAGTAGCGGGACAGACAAAGAGGTAGAGACCCAGTACTTC.